A selection of T cell receptor beta chains follows, all from one sample in a study of long-term antiretroviral therapy in people with HIV. Method: immunoSEQ multiplex PCR; TCRdb's copy keeps in-frame clones and lacks some. The data show fewer than 35,000 clones, 65% to 85% seen once. The material sequenced was unsorted PBMCs, taken 3.1 years after starting antiretroviral therapy. These receptors originate from a woman in her forties or fifties with HIV. The CDR3 runs from the conserved cysteine through the conserved F or W. D genes are given only for firm matches. Some rows have no size entry. The others give once, few or many, or a class for an expanded clone.

V	D	size	J	CDR3	DNA
TRBV7-9	TRBD1	-	TRBJ1-6	CASSPRGPALGTLHF	TGTGCCAGCAGCCCTAGGGGGCCGGCCCTGGGCACCCTCCACTTT
TRBV7-8	TRBD2	few	TRBJ2-3	CASSRSSGGDTQYF	TGTGCCAGCAGTCGTTCTAGCGGGGGGGATACGCAGTATTTT
TRBV6-6	-	-	TRBJ1-1	CASNMATEAFF	TGTGCCAGCAATATGGCCACTGAAGCTTTCTTT
TRBV11-2	TRBD2	-	TRBJ2-5	CASSFSGGPGETQYF	TGTGCCAGCAGCTTCAGCGGGGGGCCTGGAGAGACCCAGTACTTC
TRBV6-1	TRBD1	-	TRBJ2-6	CASSAPTGGAGANVLTF	TGTGCCAGCAGTGCCCCTACAGGGGGCGCTGGGGCCAACGTCCTGACTTTC
TRBV10-3	-	-	TRBJ2-2	CAINRGFLNTGELFF	TGTGCCATCAATCGGGGGTTTTTGAACACCGGGGAGCTGTTTTTT
TRBV5-1	-	once	TRBJ2-2	CASSFLAGVTGELFF	TGCGCCAGCAGCTTTCTCGCGGGTGTCACCGGGGAGCTGTTTTTT
TRBV5-1	-	-	TRBJ1-5	CASSLLPSNQPQHF	TGCGCCAGCAGCCTCCTACCCAGCAATCAGCCCCAGCATTTT
TRBV6-5	-	-	TRBJ2-3	CASSYSRSYTQYF	TGTGCCAGCAGTTACTCGAGGAGCTATACGCAGTATTTT
TRBV27	TRBD2	-	TRBJ2-1	CASSDSGVHEQFF	TGTGCCAGCAGTGATAGCGGGGTACATGAGCAGTTCTTC
TRBV27	-	-	TRBJ2-7	CASSLIQGGGYEQYF	TGTGCCAGCAGTTTGATTCAGGGAGGGGGCTACGAGCAGTACTTC
TRBV19	-	-	TRBJ1-2	CASSWVTDSANYGYTF	TGTGCCAGTAGTTGGGTGACAGACTCAGCTAACTATGGCTACACCTTC
TRBV18	-	-	TRBJ2-1	CASSPQGGAYNEQFF	TGTGCCAGCTCACCCCAGGGTGGAGCCTACAATGAGCAGTTCTTC
TRBV5-6	TRBD2	-	TRBJ2-2	CASSLERGITGELFF	TGTGCCAGCAGCTTGGAGCGGGGAATCACCGGGGAGCTGTTTTTT
TRBV7-9	-	-	TRBJ1-4	CASRPQGNEKLFF	TGTGCCAGCAGACCACAGGGTAATGAAAAACTGTTTTTT
TRBV28	-	-	TRBJ1-4	CATRGGLNEKLFF	TGTGCCACGAGGGGGGGCCTTAATGAAAAACTGTTTTTT
TRBV19	-	-	TRBJ2-3	CASSILISPDTQYF	TGTGCCAGTAGTATCCTCATATCCCCAGATACGCAGTATTTT
TRBV5-1	TRBD2	-	TRBJ2-4	CASSSGTSGGGGNIQYF	TGCGCCAGCAGCTCGGGGACTAGCGGGGGGGGTGGAAACATTCAGTACTTC
TRBV19	-	-	TRBJ1-2	CASSPTGGRSYGYTF	TGTGCCAGTAGTCCAACCGGGGGGCGAAGCTATGGCTACACCTTC
TRBV18	-	-	TRBJ2-3	CASSGSARTDTQYF	TGTGCCAGCTCAGGGTCGGCCCGCACAGATACGCAGTATTTT
TRBV2	-	few	TRBJ1-1	CARQAGDTEAFF	TGTGCCAGGCAAGCGGGGGACACTGAAGCTTTCTTT
TRBV11-2	-	-	TRBJ2-3	CASSKFQAGSTDTQYF	TGTGCCAGCAGTAAATTCCAGGCGGGTAGCACAGATACGCAGTATTTT